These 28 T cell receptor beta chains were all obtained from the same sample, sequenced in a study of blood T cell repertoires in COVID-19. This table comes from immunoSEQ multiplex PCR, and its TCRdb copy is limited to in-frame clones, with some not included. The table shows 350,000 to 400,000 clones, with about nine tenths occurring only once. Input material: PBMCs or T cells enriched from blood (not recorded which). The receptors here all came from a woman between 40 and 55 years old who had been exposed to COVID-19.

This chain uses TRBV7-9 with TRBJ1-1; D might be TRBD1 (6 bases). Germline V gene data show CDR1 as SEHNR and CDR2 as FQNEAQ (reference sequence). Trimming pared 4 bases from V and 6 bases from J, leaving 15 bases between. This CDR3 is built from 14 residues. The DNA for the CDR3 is TGTGCCAGCAGCTCTTATACAGGGAAGGCTGAAGCTTTCTTT. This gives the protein CASSSYTGKAEAFF. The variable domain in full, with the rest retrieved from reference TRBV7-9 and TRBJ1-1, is DTGVSQNPRHKITKRGQNVTFRCDPISEHNRLYWYRQTLGQGPEFLTYFQNEAQLEKSRLLSDRFSAERPKGSFSTLEIQRTEQGDSAMYLCASSSYTGKAEAFFGQGTRLTVV.

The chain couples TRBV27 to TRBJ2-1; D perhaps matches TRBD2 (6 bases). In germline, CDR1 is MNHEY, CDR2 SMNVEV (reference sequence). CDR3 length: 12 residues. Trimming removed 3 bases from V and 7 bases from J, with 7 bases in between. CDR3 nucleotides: TGTGCCAGCAGTTTGAGCGGGAATGAGCAGTTCTTC. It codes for CASSLSGNEQFF.

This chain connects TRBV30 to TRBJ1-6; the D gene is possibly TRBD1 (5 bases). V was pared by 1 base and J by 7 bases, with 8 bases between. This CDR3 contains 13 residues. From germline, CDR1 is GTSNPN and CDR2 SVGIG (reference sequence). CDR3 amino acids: CAWSEGQNSPLHF. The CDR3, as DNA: TGTGCCTGGAGTGAAGGACAAAATTCACCCCTCCACTTT.

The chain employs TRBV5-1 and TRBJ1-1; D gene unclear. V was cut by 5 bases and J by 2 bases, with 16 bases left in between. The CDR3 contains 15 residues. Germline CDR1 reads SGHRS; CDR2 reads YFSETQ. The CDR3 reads CASRAWSMFNTEAFF. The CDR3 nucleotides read TGCGCCAGCAGAGCTTGGAGTATGTTTAACACTGAAGCTTTCTTT.

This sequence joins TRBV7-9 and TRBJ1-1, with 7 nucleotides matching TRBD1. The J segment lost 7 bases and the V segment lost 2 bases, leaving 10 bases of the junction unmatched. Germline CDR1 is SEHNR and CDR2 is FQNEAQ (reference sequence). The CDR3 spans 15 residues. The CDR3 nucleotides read TGTGCCAGCAGCTTAAGATTAGAGGGACAGTTTGAAGCTTTCTTT. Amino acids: CASSLRLEGQFEAFF.

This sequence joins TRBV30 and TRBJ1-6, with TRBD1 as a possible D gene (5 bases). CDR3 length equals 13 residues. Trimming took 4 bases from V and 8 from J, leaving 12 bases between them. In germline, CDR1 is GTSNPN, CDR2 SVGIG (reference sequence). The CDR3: CAWTTGGYSPLHF. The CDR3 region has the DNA TGTGCCTGGACCACGGGGGGGTATTCACCCCTCCACTTT. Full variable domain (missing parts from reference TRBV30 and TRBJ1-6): SQTIHQWPATLVQPVGSPLSLECTVEGTSNPNLYWYRQAAGRGLQLLFYSVGIGQISSEVPQNLSASRPQDRQFILSSKKLLLSDSGFYLCAWTTGGYSPLHFGNGTRLTVT.

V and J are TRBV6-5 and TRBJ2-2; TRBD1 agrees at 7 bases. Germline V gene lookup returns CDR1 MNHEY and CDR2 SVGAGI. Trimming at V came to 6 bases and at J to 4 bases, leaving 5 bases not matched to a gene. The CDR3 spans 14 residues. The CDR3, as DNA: TGTGCCAGCAGAACCGGGACAGCCACCGGGGAGCTGTTTTTT. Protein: CASRTGTATGELFF.

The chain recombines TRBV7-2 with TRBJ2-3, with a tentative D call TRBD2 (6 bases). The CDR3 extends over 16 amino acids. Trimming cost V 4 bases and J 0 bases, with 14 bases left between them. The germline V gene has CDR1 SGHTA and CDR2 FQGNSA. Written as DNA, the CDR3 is TGTGCCAGCAGCTCATCGGGGGACCCTAGCACAGATACGCAGTATTTT. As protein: CASSSSGDPSTDTQYF.

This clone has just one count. CDR3 nucleotide sequence: TGTGCCAGTAGTGTGGGACAGGCCAAGAGGCAAGAGACCCAGTACTTC. It codes for CASSVGQAKRQETQYF. The J gene is TRBJ2-5, the V gene TRBV19; 8 nucleotides align to TRBD1. Germline V gene sequence: CDR1 LNHDA, CDR2 SQIVND (reference sequence). V gave up 5 bases and J gave up 2 bases; unmatched junction bases: 10. There are 16 residues in the CDR3.

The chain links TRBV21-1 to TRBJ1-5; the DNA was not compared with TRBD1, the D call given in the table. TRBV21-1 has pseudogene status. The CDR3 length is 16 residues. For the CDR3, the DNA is TGTGCCAGCAGCGGACGCAAAAGGGGGAACAATCAGCCCCAGCATTTT. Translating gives CASSGRKRGNNQPQHF.

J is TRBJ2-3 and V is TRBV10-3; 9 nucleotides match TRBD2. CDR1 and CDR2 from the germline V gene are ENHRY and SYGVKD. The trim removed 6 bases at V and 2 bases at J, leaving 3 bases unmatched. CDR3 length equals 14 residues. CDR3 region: CAIRGTSSTDTQYF. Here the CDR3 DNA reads TGTGCCATCAGGGGGACTAGCTCCACAGATACGCAGTATTTT.

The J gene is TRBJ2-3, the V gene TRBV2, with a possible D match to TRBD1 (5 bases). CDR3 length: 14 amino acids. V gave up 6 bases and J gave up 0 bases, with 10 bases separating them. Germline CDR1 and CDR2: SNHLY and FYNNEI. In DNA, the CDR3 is TGTGCCAGCAGGAAGACAGAGAGCACAGATACGCAGTATTTT. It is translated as CASRKTESTDTQYF.

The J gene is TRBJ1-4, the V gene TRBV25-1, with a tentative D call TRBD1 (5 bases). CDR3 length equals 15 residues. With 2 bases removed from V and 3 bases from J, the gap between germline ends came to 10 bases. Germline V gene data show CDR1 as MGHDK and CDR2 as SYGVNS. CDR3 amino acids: CASSELGDSNEKLFF. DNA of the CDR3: TGTGCCAGCAGTGAACTCGGGGACTCTAATGAAAAACTGTTTTTT. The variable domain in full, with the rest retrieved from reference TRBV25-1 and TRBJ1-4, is EADIYQTPRYLVIGTGKKITLECSQTMGHDKMYWYQQDPGMELHLIHYSYGVNSTEKGDLSSESTVSRIRTEHFPLTLESARPSHTSQYLCASSELGDSNEKLFFGSGTQLSVL.

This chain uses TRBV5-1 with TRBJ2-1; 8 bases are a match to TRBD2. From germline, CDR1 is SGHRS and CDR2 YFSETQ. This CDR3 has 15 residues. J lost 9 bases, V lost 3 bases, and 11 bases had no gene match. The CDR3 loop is CASSSSLLTSGEQFF. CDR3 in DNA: TGCGCCAGCAGCTCGTCCTTACTAACTAGCGGTGAGCAGTTCTTC.

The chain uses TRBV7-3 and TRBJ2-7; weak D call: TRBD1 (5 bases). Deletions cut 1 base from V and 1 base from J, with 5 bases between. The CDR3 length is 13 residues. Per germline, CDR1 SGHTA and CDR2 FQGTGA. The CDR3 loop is CASSLRQSYEQYF. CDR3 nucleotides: TGTGCCAGCAGCTTAAGACAGTCCTACGAGCAGTACTTC.

The CDR3 sequence: CASSVQWQGYEQYF. Written as DNA, the CDR3 is TGTGCCAGTAGCGTCCAATGGCAGGGCTACGAGCAGTACTTC. J is TRBJ2-7 and V is TRBV19, with a weak D call TRBD1 (5 bases). The CDR3 sequence is 14 residues long. Looked up from germline, CDR1 is LNHDA and CDR2 is SQIVND (reference sequence). V lost 6 bases, J lost 3 bases, and 15 bases lay in between.

In DNA form, the CDR3 reads TGCAGCGTTGTGGTACAGGGGAGGACTGAAGCTTTCTTT. Translated: CSVVVQGRTEAFF. The chain couples TRBV29-1 to TRBJ1-1; 7 nucleotides agree with TRBD1. Germline V gene data show CDR1 as SQVTM and CDR2 as ANQGSEA. CDR3 length: 13 amino acids. The V gene end was trimmed by 4 bases and the J gene end by 5 bases; junction bases not matched to a gene: 7.

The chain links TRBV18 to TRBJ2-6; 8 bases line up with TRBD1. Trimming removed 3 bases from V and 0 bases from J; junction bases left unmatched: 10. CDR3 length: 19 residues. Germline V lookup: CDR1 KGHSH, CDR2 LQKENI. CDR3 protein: CASSPLRQGPASGANVLTF. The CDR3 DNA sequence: TGTGCCAGCTCACCGTTGCGACAGGGGCCGGCCTCTGGGGCCAACGTCCTGACTTTC.

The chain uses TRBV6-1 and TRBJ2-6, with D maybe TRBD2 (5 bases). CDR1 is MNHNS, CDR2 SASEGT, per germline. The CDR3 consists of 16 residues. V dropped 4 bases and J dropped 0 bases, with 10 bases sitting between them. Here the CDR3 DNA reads TGTGCCAGCAGTGTACTCGGGGTCTCTGGGGCCAACGTCCTGACTTTC. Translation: CASSVLGVSGANVLTF.

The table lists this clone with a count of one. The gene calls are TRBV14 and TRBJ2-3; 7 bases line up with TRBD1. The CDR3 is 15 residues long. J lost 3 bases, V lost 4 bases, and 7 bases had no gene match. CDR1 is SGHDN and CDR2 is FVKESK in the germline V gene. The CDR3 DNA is TGTGCCAGCAGCCTACAGGGGAGTAAGACAGATACGCAGTATTTT. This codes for CASSLQGSKTDTQYF. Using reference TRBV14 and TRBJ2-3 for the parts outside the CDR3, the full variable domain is EAGVTQFPSHSVIEKGQTVTLRCDPISGHDNLYWYRRVMGKEIKFLLHFVKESKQDESGMPNNRFLAERTGGTYSTLKVQPAELEDSGVYFCASSLQGSKTDTQYFGPGTRLTVL.

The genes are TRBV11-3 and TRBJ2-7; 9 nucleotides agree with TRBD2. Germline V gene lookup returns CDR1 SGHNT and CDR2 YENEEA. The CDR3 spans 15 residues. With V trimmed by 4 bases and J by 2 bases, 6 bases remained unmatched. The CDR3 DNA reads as TGTGCCAGCAGCTCAACTAGCGGGCGGACCTACGAGCAGTACTTC. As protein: CASSSTSGRTYEQYF.

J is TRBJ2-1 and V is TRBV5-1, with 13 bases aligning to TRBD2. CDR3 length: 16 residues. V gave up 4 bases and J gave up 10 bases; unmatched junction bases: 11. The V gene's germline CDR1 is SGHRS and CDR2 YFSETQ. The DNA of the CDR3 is TGCGCCAGCAGCCATACTACTAGCGGGGGGGACCGAGAGCAGTTCTTC. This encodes CASSHTTSGGDREQFF.

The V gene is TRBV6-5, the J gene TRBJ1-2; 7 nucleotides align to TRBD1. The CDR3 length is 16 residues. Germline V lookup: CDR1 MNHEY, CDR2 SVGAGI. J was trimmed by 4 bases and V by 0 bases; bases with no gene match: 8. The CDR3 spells CASSYSTGPGAYGYTF. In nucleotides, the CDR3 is TGTGCCAGCAGTTACTCGACAGGGCCAGGGGCCTATGGCTACACCTTC.

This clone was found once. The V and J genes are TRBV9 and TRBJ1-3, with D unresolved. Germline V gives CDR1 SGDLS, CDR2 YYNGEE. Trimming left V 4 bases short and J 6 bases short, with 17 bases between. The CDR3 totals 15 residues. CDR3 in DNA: TGTGCCAGCAGCCCCACCTTAGCTACCGTAAACACCATATATTTT. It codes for CASSPTLATVNTIYF.

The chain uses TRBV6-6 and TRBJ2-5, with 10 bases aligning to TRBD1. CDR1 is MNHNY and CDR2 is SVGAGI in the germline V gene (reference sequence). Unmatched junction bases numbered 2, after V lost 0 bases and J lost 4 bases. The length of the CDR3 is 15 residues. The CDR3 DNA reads TGTGCCAGCAGTTACTCGACAGGGGGCGCAGAGACCCAGTACTTC. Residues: CASSYSTGGAETQYF.

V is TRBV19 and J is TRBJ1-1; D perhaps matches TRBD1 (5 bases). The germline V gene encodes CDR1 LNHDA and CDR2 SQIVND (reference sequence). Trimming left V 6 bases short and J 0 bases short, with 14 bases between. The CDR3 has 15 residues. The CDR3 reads CASREGYRLNTEAFF. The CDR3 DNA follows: TGTGCCAGTAGGGAGGGATACAGGTTGAACACTGAAGCTTTCTTT. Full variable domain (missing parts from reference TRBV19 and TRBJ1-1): DGGITQSPKYLFRKEGQNVTLSCEQNLNHDAMYWYRQDPGQGLRLIYYSQIVNDFQKGDIAEGYSVSREKKESFPLTVTSAQKNPTAFYLCASREGYRLNTEAFFGQGTRLTVV.

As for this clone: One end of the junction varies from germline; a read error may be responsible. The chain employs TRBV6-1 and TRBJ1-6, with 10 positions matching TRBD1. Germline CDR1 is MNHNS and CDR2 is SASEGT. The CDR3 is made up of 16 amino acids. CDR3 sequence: CASTEGQGVHNSPLHF. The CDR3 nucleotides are TGTGCCAGCACTGAAGGACAGGGGGTTCATAATTCACCCCTCCACTTT.

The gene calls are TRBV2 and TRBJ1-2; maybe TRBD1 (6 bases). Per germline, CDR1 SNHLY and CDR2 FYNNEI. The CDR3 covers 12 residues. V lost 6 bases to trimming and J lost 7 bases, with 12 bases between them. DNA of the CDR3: TGTGCCAGCAGGACTGGACAGTCTGGCTACACCTTC. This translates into CASRTGQSGYTF.